This entry is about one TCR beta chain. This specimen includes other DNA sequences encoding the same CDR3. Donors comprised only Caucasian adults living in Nashville, Tennessee. CD45RA-negative memory and CD45RA+ naive subsets were split from the CD4+ cells. Genomic DNA per cell subset filled all wells of several immunoSEQ plates. Generated by immunoSEQ multiplex PCR, the TCRdb table keeps only in-frame clones and is missing some. The sample holds under 1,100,000 clones, under 80% seen once. The entry originates in a study of shared clonotypes between healthy human individuals. Whole-study context: CD4 naive and CD4 memory each took three plates per donor, while CD8 naive took two and CD8 memory one.

The CDR3 runs to 13 residues. CDR1 is MNHEY and CDR2 is SMNVEV in the germline V gene (reference sequence). V was clipped by 3 bases and J by 4 bases, with 9 bases between them. The specimen sequenced was memory CD4+ T cells sorted from blood. Subset meaning: CD45RA-negative fraction. This chain links TRBV27 with TRBJ1-2; D is possibly TRBD1 (5 bases). The receptor was derived from a man between 18 and 29 years old in good health. For the CDR3, the DNA is TGTGCCAGCAGTTTGGGTGGGGGCTATGGCTACACCTTC. It is translated as CASSLGGGYGYTF.